This TCR beta chain was profiled in a study of T cells after posttransplantation cyclophosphamide. Some clones are missing from TCRdb's copy, which holds only in-frame ones; the method was immunoSEQ multiplex PCR. Counted here are tens of thousands of clones, about 93% occurring once; the ten biggest clones make up about 3%. As regards this clone: Its antigen is unidentified.

CDR3 size: 17 residues. Study outcomes and limitations: TRB clonality was highly associated with recipient CMV seropositivity and reactivation.

The sequence derives from a woman in her 30s in good health and a related stem cell transplant donor. The rearrangement uses TRBV12-2 and TRBJ1-2; TRBD1 was called by the table and not checked on the DNA. TRBV12-2 is a documented pseudogene. The sample was PBMCs. The CDR3 region has the DNA TGTGCAAGTCGCTTCCCGAGACAGGGTGAGCCCTCAGATGGCTACACCTTC. Protein sequence: CASRFPRQGEPSDGYTF.